These 10 T cell receptor beta chains were sequenced from one sample in a study of T cell responses to AZD1222 COVID-19 vaccine. TCRdb keeps only in-frame clones here, not all; method: immunoSEQ multiplex PCR. The sample contains about 140,000 clones, roughly 89% of which appear only once. This sample comprised peripheral blood, obtained on day 0 of AZD1222 vaccination. The receptors stem from an adult in good health.

This clone was observed once. The V and J genes are TRBV7-9 and TRBJ1-1; D possibly corresponds to TRBD1 (6 bases). The V gene's germline CDR1 is SEHNR and CDR2 FQNEAQ (reference sequence). V lost 5 bases and J 4 bases, leaving 14 bases between the germline ends. The CDR3 has 14 residues. CDR3 sequence: CASSLRQGSTEAFF. CDR3 nucleotide sequence: TGTGCCAGCAGCCTCCGCCAGGGGAGCACTGAAGCTTTCTTT.

This rearrangement joins TRBV24-1 to TRBJ2-2; D uncertain. The CDR3 spans 14 residues. Germline lookup yields CDR1 KGHDR and CDR2 SFDVKD. V lost 7 bases and J lost 2, with 10 bases in between. CDR3 sequence (DNA): TGTGCCACCAGGCCAGGCAGCAACACCGGGGAGCTGTTTTTT. Translation gives CATRPGSNTGELFF.

This clone appeared a few times. The gene calls are TRBV27 and TRBJ2-5; a weak D match, TRBD1 (6 bases). The V gene lost 2 bases and the J gene lost 5 bases, with 6 bases spanning the gap. In germline, CDR1 is MNHEY, CDR2 SMNVEV (reference sequence). The CDR3 contains 12 residues. In DNA form, the CDR3 reads TGTGCCAGCAGTTTACAGGGGGAGACCCAGTACTTC. Its translation is CASSLQGETQYF.

On this clone itself: This specimen includes other DNA sequences encoding the same CDR3. The rearrangement uses TRBV3-1 (or the pseudogene TRBV3-2) and TRBJ1-2; a possible D gene is TRBD1 (5 bases). This CDR3 spans 14 amino acids. The germline gives CDR1 LGHDT, CDR2 YNNKEL (reference sequence). V shed 0 bases and J shed 5 bases, with 10 bases lying between them. The DNA for the CDR3 is TGTGCCAGCAGCCAAGAGGGCAGGGTGTATGGCTACACCTTC. It is translated as CASSQEGRVYGYTF.

The chain employs TRBV5-4 and TRBJ2-3; 11 bases align to TRBD2. The germline V gene has CDR1 SGHNT and CDR2 YYREEE (reference sequence). The CDR3 sequence is 14 residues long. J was trimmed by 2 bases and V by 7 bases; bases with no gene match: 3. This chain's CDR3 is CASRSGGATDTQYF. The CDR3 nucleotides are TGTGCCAGCCGTAGCGGGGGGGCCACAGATACGCAGTATTTT.

CDR3: CASSLEKWVNEQFF. The CDR3 DNA reads as TGTGCCAGCAGCTTAGAAAAGTGGGTTAATGAGCAGTTCTTC. V gene TRBV7-9 combines with J gene TRBJ2-1; D call uncertain. Looked up from germline, CDR1 is SEHNR and CDR2 is FQNEAQ (reference sequence). This CDR3 comprises 14 residues. The germline V and J ends were trimmed by 1 base and 7 bases, with 11 bases remaining between them.

This rearrangement joins TRBV29-1 to TRBJ1-1; D gene ambiguous. The CDR3 runs 13 residues. Germline V lookup: CDR1 SQVTM, CDR2 ANQGSEA. The germline V and J ends were trimmed by 1 base and 1 base, with 7 bases remaining between them. In nucleotides, the CDR3 is TGCAGCGTTGAAGTACACAAGAACACTGAAGCTTTCTTT. Its protein is CSVEVHKNTEAFF.

The J gene is TRBJ1-1, the V gene TRBV24-1; tentative D call: TRBD1 (5 bases). Trimming left V 4 bases short and J 2 bases short, with 13 bases between. The CDR3 covers 15 residues. Germline CDR1 reads KGHDR; CDR2 reads SFDVKD. The CDR3 region is CATSETGTKNTEAFF. The CDR3 region has the DNA TGTGCCACCAGTGAAACCGGGACTAAAAACACTGAAGCTTTCTTT.

This chain connects TRBV7-8 to TRBJ2-2; TRBD2 is a possible D gene (6 bases). Germline CDR1 reads SGHVS; CDR2 reads FQNEAQ. Trimming pared 2 bases from V and 2 bases from J, leaving 12 bases between. The CDR3 has 16 amino acids. The CDR3 DNA follows: TGTGCCAGCAGCTTAACCCCAGCGGGCAACACCGGGGAGCTGTTTTTT. This encodes CASSLTPAGNTGELFF.

This clone is a singleton in its sample. The chain links TRBV3-1 (or the pseudogene TRBV3-2) to TRBJ2-3; D is unclear. V gave up 4 bases and J gave up 6 bases, with 11 bases separating them. The length of the CDR3 is 13 residues. Germline lookup yields CDR1 LGHDT and CDR2 YNNKEL (reference sequence). Here the CDR3 reads CASSPGGPDTQYF. In DNA form, the CDR3 reads TGTGCCAGCAGCCCAGGCGGCCCGGATACGCAGTATTTT.